This T cell receptor (beta chain) was sequenced for a study of blood T cells in healthy people across ages. Combining a sample-barcoded 5' primer with a J-beta primer mix, a second PCR ran for about 7 to 11 cycles. Using its own MiXCR run on the 5' RACE reads, TCRdb lists one record per CDR3 protein. The table lists 1.5 million to 2 million distinct CDR3 sequences, under 30% of them singletons. This CDR3 comprises 14 residues. Trimming cost V 8 bases and J 1 base, with 14 bases left between them. CDR1 and CDR2 from the germline V gene are SQVTM and ANQGSEA. The material sequenced was blood. This chain uses TRBV29-1 with TRBJ2-2; either TRBD1 or TRBD2 may fit D (5 bases each). The receptor comes from a woman younger than 45 in good health. The CDR3 loop is CSHAGTRNTGELFF. In DNA form, the CDR3 reads TGCAGCCATGCCGGGACCAGGAACACCGGGGAGCTGTTTTTT.